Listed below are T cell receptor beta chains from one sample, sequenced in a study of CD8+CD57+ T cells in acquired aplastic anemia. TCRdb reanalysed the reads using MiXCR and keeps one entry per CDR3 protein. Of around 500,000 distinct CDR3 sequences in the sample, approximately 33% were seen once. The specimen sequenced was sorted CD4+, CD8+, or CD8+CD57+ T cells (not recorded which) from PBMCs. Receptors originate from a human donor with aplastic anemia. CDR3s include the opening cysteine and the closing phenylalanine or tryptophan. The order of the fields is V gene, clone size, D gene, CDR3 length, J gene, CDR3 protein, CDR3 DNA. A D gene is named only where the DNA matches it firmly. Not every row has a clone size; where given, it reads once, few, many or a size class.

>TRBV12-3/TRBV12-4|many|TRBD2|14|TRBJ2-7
CASSPGLATYEQYF
TGTGCCAGCAGTCCGGGACTAGCGACCTACGAGCAGTACTTC
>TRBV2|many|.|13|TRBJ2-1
CASSETRDNEQFF
TGTGCCAGCAGTGAAACCCGAGATAATGAGCAGTTCTTC
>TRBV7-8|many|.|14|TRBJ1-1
CASSLAPGRTEAFF
TGTGCCAGCAGCCTTGCCCCAGGGCGGACTGAAGCTTTCTTT
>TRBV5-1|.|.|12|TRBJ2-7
CASRKQGYEQYF
TGCGCCAGCAGAAAACAGGGCTACGAGCAGTACTTC
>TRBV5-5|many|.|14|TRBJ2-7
CASSLTQTRGEQYF
TGTGCCAGCAGCTTGACACAGACCAGAGGCGAGCAGTACTTC
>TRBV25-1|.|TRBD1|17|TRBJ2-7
CASSLGLGTGLTYEQYF
TGTGCCAGCAGTTTGGGCCTCGGGACAGGCCTCACCTACGAGCAGTACTTC
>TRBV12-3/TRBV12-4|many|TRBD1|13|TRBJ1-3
CASSSGQGNTIYF
TGTGCCAGCAGTTCCGGACAGGGCAACACCATATATTTT
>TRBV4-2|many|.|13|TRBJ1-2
CASSQDRNYGYTF
TGTGCCAGCAGCCAAGACAGAAACTATGGCTACACCTTC
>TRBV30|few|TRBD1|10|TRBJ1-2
CASGTGGYTF
TGTGCCAGTGGGACAGGCGGCTACACCTTC
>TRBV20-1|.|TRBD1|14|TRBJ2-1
CSAGTGTAYNEQFF
TGCAGTGCTGGTACCGGGACAGCTTACAATGAGCAGTTCTTC
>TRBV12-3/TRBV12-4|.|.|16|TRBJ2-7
CASSLSLRGISYEQYF
TGTGCCAGCAGTTTAAGTCTGAGAGGGATCTCCTACGAGCAGTACTTC
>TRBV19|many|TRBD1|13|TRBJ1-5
CASGQGRVEPQHF
TGTGCCAGCGGACAGGGGAGAGTTGAGCCCCAGCATTTT
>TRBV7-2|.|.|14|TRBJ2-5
CASSYSGTQETQYF
TGTGCCAGCAGCTATTCCGGGACCCAAGAGACCCAGTACTTC
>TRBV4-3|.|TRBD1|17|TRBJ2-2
CASSQRTGYANTGELFF
TGCGCCAGCAGCCAGCGGACAGGATACGCGAACACCGGGGAGCTGTTTTTT
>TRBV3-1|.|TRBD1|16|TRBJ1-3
CASSLPGQSTGNTIYF
TGTGCCAGCAGCTTACCGGGACAGAGTACTGGAAACACCATATATTTT
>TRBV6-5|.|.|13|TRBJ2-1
CASSYSEGDEQFF
TGTGCCAGCAGTTACTCTGAAGGGGATGAGCAGTTCTTC
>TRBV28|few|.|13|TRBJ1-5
CASSFTSNQPQHF
TGTGCCAGCAGTTTCACTAGCAATCAGCCCCAGCATTTT
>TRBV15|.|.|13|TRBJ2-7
CATSRAGGCEQHF
TGTGCCACCAGCAGAGCCGGGGGCTGCGAGCAGCACTTC
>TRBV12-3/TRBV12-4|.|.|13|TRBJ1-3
CASSIRQGNTIYF
TGTGCCAGCAGTATTCGACAGGGAAACACCATATATTTT
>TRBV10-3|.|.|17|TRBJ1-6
CASSTPVTSSYNSPLHF
TGTGCCAGCAGTACCCCTGTCACGAGCTCCTATAATTCACCCCTCCACTTT
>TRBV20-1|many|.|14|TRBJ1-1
CSARERGANTEAFF
TGCAGTGCTCGAGAGCGAGGGGCGAACACTGAAGCTTTCTTT
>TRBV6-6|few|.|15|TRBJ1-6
CASSYLGQGDSPLHF
TGTGCCAGCAGTTACCTGGGGCAGGGTGATTCACCCCTCCACTTT
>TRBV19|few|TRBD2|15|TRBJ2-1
CASSSPGLAHNEQFF
TGTGCCAGCAGCTCTCCGGGACTAGCGCACAATGAGCAGTTCTTC
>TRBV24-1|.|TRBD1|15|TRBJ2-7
CATSDHRTGTHEQYF
TGTGCCACCAGTGACCACCGGACAGGAACCCACGAGCAGTACTTC
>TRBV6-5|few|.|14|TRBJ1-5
CASSYSPTYQPQHF
TGTGCCAGCAGTTATTCCCCAACATATCAGCCCCAGCATTTT